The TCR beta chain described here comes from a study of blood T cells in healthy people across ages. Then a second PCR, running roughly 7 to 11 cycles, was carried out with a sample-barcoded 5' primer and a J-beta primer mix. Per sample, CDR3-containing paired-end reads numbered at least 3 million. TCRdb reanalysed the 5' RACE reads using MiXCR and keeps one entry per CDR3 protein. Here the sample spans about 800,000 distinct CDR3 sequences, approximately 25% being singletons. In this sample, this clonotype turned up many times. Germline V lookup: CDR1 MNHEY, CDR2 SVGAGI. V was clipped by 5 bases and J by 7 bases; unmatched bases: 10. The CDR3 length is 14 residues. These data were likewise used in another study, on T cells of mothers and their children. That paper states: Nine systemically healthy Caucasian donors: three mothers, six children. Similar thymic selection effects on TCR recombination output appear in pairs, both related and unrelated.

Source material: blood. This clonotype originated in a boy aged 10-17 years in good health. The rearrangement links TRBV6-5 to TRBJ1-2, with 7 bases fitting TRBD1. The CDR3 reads CASSRQGKTGGYTF. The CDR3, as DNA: TGTGCCAGCAGTCGACAGGGAAAAACCGGTGGCTACACCTTC.